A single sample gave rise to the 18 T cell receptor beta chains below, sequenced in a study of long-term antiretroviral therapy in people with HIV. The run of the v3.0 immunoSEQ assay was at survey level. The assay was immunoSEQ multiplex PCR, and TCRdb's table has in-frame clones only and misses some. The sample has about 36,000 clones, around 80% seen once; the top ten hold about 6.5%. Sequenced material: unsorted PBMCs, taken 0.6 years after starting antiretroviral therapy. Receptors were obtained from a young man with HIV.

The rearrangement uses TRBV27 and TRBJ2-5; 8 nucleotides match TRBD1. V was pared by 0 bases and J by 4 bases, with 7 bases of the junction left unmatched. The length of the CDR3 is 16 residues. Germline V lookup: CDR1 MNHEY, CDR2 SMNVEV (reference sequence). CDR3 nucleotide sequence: TGTGCCAGCAGTTTATCGGCAGGGGGCTATGGAGAGACCCAGTACTTC. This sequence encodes CASSLSAGGYGETQYF.

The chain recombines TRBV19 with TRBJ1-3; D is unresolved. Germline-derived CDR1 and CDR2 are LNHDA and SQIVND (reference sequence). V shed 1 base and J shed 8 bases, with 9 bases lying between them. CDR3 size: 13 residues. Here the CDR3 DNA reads TGTGCCAGTAGTATAGTGTACATCCACACCATATATTTT. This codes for CASSIVYIHTIYF.

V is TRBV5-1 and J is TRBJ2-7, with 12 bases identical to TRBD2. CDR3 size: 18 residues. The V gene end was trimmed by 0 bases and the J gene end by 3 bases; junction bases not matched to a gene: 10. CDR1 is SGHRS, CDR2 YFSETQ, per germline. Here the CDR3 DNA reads TGCGCCAGCAGCTTGGGGTGGACTAGCGGGAAGGTTTACTACGAGCAGTACTTC. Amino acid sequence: CASSLGWTSGKVYYEQYF.

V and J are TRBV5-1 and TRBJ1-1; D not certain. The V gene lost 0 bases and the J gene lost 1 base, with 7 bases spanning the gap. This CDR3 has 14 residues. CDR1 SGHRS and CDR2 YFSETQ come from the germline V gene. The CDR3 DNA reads TGCGCCAGCAGCTTGGCGTCGGCGAACACTGAAGCTTTCTTT. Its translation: CASSLASANTEAFF.

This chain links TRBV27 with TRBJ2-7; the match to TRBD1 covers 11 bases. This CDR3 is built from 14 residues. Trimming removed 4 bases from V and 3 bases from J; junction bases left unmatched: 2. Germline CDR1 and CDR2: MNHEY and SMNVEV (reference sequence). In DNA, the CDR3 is TGTGCCAGCAGTTCCGGGACAGGGGGCTACGAGCAGTACTTC. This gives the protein CASSSGTGGYEQYF.

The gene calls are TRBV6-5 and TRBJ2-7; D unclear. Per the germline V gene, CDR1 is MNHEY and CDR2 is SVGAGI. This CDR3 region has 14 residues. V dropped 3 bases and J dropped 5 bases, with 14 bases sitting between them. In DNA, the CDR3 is TGTGCCAGCAGTTATCTTCACGGAGCTAACGAGCAGTACTTC. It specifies CASSYLHGANEQYF.

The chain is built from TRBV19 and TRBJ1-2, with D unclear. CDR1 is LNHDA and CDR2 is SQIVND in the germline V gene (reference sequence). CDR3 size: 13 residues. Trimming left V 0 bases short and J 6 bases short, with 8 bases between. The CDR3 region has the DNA TGTGCCAGTAGTATAGAGGGTCGGCATGGCTACACCTTC. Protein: CASSIEGRHGYTF.

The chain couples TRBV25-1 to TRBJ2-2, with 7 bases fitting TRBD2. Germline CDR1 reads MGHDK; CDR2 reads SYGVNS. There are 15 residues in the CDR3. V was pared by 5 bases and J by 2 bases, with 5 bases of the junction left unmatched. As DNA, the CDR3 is TGTGCCAGCAGTAGGGCTAGCGGTAACACCGGGGAGCTGTTTTTT. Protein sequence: CASSRASGNTGELFF.

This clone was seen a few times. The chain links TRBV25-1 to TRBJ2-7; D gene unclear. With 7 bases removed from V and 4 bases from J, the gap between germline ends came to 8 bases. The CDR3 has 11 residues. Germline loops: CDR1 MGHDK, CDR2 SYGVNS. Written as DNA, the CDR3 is TGTGCCAGCACAGCAGCTTACGAGCAGTACTTC. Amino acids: CASTAAYEQYF.

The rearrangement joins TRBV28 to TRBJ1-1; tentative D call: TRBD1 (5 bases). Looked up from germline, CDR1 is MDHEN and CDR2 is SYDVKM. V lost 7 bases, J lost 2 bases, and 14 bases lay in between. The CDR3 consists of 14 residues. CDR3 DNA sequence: TGTGCCAGCAAAGTAAACAGGCTAAACACTGAAGCTTTCTTT. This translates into CASKVNRLNTEAFF.

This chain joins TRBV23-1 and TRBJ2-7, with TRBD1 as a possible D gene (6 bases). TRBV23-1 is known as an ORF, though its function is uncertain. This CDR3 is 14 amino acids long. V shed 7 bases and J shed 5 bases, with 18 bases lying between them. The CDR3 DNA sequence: TGCGCCAGCACTCCCGGGACACTTCTACACGAGCAGTACTTC. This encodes CASTPGTLLHEQYF.

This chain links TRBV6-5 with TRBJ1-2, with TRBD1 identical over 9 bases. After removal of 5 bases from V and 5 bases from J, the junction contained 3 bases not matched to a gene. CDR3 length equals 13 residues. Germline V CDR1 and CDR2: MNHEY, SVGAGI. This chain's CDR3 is CASSAGTGYGYTF. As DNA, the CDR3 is TGTGCCAGCAGTGCCGGGACAGGGTATGGCTACACCTTC.

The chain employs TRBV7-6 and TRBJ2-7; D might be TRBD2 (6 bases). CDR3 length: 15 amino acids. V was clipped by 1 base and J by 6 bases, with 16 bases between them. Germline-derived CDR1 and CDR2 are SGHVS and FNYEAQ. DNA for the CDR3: TGTGCCAGCAGCTTAGACGGCGGGAAGTCGGGCGAGCAGTACTTC. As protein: CASSLDGGKSGEQYF.

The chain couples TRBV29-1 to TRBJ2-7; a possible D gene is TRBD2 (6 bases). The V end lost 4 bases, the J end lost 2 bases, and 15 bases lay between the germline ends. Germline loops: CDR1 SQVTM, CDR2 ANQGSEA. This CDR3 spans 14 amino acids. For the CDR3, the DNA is TGCAGCGTTGGACCCCGGAGGGGTGCCTACGAGCAGTACTTC. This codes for CSVGPRRGAYEQYF.

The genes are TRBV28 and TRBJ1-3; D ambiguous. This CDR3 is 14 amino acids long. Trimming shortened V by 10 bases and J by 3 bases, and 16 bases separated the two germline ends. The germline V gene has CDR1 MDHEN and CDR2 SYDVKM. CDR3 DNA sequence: TGTGCCACCGGCCCTGATAGTCGTGGAAACACCATATATTTT. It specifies CATGPDSRGNTIYF.

CDR3: CASSQPRGAETQYF. CDR3 nucleotides: TGTGCCAGCAGTCAACCCCGGGGGGCAGAGACCCAGTACTTC. The V and J genes are TRBV6-1 and TRBJ2-5; D is perhaps TRBD2 (7 bases). The CDR3 spans 14 residues. Germline V gene lookup returns CDR1 MNHNS and CDR2 SASEGT. Trimming shortened V by 5 bases and J by 4 bases, and 14 bases separated the two germline ends.

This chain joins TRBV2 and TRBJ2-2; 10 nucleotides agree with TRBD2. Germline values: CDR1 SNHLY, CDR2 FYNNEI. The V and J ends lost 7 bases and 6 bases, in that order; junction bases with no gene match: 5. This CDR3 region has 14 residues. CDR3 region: CASMGLAGAGELFF. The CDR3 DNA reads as TGTGCCAGCATGGGCCTAGCGGGAGCCGGGGAGCTGTTTTTT.

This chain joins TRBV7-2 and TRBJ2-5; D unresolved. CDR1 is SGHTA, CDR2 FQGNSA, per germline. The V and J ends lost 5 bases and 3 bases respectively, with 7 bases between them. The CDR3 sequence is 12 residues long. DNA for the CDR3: TGTGCCAGCAGCCACCTCGAAGAGACCCAGTACTTC. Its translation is CASSHLEETQYF.